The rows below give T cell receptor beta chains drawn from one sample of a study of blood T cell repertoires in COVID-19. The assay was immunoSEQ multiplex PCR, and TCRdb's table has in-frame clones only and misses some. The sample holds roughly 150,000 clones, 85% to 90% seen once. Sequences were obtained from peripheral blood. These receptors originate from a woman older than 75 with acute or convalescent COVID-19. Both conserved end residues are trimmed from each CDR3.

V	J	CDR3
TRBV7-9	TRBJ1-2	LGGSVYYGYT
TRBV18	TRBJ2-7	ASSPQGGGNEQY
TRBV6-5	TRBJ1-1	ASRSWNTEAF
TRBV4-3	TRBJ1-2	ASSHTMTGSHTGVYGYT
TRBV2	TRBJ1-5	ASSAGTGVRNQPQH
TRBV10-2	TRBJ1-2	ASSVSRTGVNYGYT
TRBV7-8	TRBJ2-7	ASSLEGAGVPYEQY
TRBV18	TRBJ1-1	ASSQTQGRTEAF
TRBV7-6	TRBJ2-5	ASSLVSQDRWEETQY
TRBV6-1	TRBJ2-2	ASSDGQVNGELF
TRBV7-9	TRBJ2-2	ASSPPTNTGELF
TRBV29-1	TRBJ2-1	SVEGTGSNEQF
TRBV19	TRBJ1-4	ASRRVVNEKLF
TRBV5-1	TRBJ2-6	ASSPQGLSGANVLT
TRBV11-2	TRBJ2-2	ASSLFRGLGTGELF
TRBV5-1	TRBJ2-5	ASSGSSSGGPPKETQY
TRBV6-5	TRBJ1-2	ASSYSRQGNYGYT
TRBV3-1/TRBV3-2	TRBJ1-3	ASNIPGNTIY
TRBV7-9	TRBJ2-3	ASSPLGGTVYTDTQY
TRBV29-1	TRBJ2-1	SVEDSSGGPSSYNEQF
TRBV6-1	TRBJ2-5	ASSEVERGGRETQY
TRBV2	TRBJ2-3	ASILSGGLDTQY
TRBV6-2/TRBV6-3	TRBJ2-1	ASSYSLASGGANNEQF
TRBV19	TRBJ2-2	ASSITSGGIGGELF
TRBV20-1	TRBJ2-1	SASLASGGAGNEQF